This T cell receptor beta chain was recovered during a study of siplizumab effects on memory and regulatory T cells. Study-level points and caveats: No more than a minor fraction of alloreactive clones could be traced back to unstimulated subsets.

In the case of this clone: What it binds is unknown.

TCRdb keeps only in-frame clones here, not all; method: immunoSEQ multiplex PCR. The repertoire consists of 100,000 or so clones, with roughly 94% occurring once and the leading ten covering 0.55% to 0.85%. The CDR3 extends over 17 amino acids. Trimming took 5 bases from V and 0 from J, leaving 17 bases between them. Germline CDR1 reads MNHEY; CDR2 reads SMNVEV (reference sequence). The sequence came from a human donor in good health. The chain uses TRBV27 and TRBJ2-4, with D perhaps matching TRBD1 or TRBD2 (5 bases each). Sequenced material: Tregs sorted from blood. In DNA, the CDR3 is TGTGCCAGCAGTCCGGGGCCAAACGCCCCAGCCAAAAACATTCAGTACTTC. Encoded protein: CASSPGPNAPAKNIQYF.